This is a list of T cell receptor beta chains from one sample in a study of T cells expressing NK-cell markers. TCRdb reprocessed the 5' RACE reads and stores each CDR3 protein as one record, lacking DNA. The sample has approximately 170,000 distinct CDR3 sequences. Input material: blood T cells: a sorted CD56 or NKG2C T cell subset, CD4+ or CD8+ T cells, or bulk PBMC T cells (not recorded which). The receptors were sampled from a man aged 18-75 years in good health. Each CDR3 is given with its conserved first and last residue. Each record gives: V gene, CDR3 length, J gene, CDR3 protein.

>TRBV14|16|TRBJ2-7
CASSNQAGTGINEQYF
>TRBV7-8|14|TRBJ2-7
CASSLAGGQNEQYF
>TRBV10-3|14|TRBJ1-5
CAISVDGGGQPQHF
>TRBV9|14|TRBJ1-2
CASSDLLAGYGYTF
>TRBV27|16|TRBJ2-5
CASSPIGVLPGETQYF
>TRBV9|16|TRBJ2-3
CASSAGLGTSTDTQYF
>TRBV6-5|15|TRBJ2-7
CASSYSATGVDEQYF
>TRBV27|16|TRBJ2-7
CASSLSTGGVSYEQYF
>TRBV19|12|TRBJ2-3
CASSEGLKAQYF
>TRBV6-4|15|TRBJ1-6
CASSDLGGGNSPLHF
>TRBV2|15|TRBJ2-3
CASSDLGAGSDTQYF
>TRBV13|16|TRBJ2-1
CASSLGAHQYGNEQFF
>TRBV2|12|TRBJ2-1
CASRLQGGEQFF
>TRBV7-2|13|TRBJ2-5
CASSLGAGQTQYF
>TRBV28|15|TRBJ2-2
CASSDRGRDTGELFF
>TRBV27|14|TRBJ2-7
CASSPIDRGYEQYF
>TRBV14|14|TRBJ2-5
CASSHKDREETQYF
>TRBV28|18|TRBJ1-6
CASNPWEGLGSYNSPLHF
>TRBV21-1|16|TRBJ2-1
CASSKAERQGYNEQFF
>TRBV14|17|TRBJ2-5
CASSQDLGGGFQETQYF
>TRBV29-1|14|TRBJ1-1
CSVEDLGMNTEAFF
>TRBV3-1|14|TRBJ2-5
CASSLRRDEETQYF
>TRBV12-3/TRBV12-4|20|TRBJ2-1
CASSPGLAGGPGSSYNEQFF
>TRBV13|14|TRBJ2-5
CASSIRDNQETQYF
>TRBV6-5|19|TRBJ2-1
CASSYSERTVPLSYNEQFF
>TRBV20-1|15|TRBJ2-1
CSAIGGESSYNEQFF
>TRBV18|15|TRBJ2-1
CASSPMDRVEHEQFF
>TRBV6-1|14|TRBJ2-5
CASWDGRYQETQYF
>TRBV5-4|14|TRBJ2-3
CASSFEQRIDTQYF
>TRBV27|14|TRBJ1-1
CASSLTDMNTEAFF
>TRBV11-3|15|TRBJ2-3
CASSLTGGILNTQYF
>TRBV7-8|16|TRBJ2-1
CASSIWTGPSQDEQFF
>TRBV2|15|TRBJ2-5
CASSEAGGGRETQYF
>TRBV11-3|13|TRBJ2-2
CASRDRVTGELFF
>TRBV11-1|14|TRBJ1-2
CASSTLGGANGYTF